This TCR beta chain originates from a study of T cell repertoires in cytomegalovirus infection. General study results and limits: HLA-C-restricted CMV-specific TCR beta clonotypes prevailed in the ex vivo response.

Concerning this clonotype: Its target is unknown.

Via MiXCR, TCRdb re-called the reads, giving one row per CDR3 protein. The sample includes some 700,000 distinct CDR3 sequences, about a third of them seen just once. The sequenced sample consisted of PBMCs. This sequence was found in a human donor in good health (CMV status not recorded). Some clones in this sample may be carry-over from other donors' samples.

The CDR3 reads CASSRIGGAGTDTQYF. CDR3 nucleotides: TGTGCCAGCAGCCGTATAGGTGGGGCGGGCACAGATACGCAGTATTTT. V is TRBV7-8 and J is TRBJ2-3, with D perhaps TRBD1 (5 bases). The V end lost 5 bases, the J end lost 1 base, and 16 bases lay between the germline ends. Germline CDR1 reads SGHVS; CDR2 reads FQNEAQ. This CDR3 comprises 16 residues.